This passage covers 26 T cell receptor beta chains from one sample sequenced in a study of T cell responses to AZD1222 COVID-19 vaccine. This table comes from immunoSEQ multiplex PCR, and its TCRdb copy is limited to in-frame clones, with some not included. The sample shows approximately 190,000 clones, roughly nine tenths of them seen only once. The source material was peripheral blood, sampled 28 days after the second dose of the MenACWY control vaccine. The origin of the receptors is an adult who received the MenACWY meningococcal vaccine as a control.

The rearrangement links TRBV6-2 or TRBV6-3 to TRBJ1-1; 8 bases map to TRBD1. J was trimmed by 7 bases and V by 0 bases; bases with no gene match: 7. The CDR3 loop spans 15 amino acids. Germline V CDR1 and CDR2: MNHEY, SVGEGT. The CDR3: CASSYSRGPSLEAFF. In DNA, the CDR3 is TGTGCCAGCAGTTACTCCAGGGGGCCTTCTCTTGAAGCTTTCTTT.

The rearrangement uses TRBV9 and TRBJ2-3; no reliable D call. The germline V and J ends were trimmed by 0 bases and 2 bases, with 10 bases remaining between them. CDR1 is SGDLS and CDR2 is YYNGEE in the germline V gene. CDR3 length: 15 amino acids. CDR3 sequence reads: CASSVGTLITDTQYF. The CDR3 DNA sequence: TGTGCCAGCAGCGTAGGAACCTTAATCACAGATACGCAGTATTTT.

The chain joins TRBV29-1 to TRBJ1-2; D remains ambiguous. Trimming pared 4 bases from V and 5 bases from J, leaving 20 bases between. The CDR3 spans 15 residues. Germline V gene data show CDR1 as SQVTM and CDR2 as ANQGSEA. The CDR3 DNA reads as TGCAGCGTTGGGGTGGCGGAGGGCGTTGGGTATGGCTACACCTTC. Protein: CSVGVAEGVGYGYTF.

This rearrangement joins TRBV7-9 to TRBJ2-1; D gene uncertain. The CDR3 sequence is 15 residues long. The germline V gene encodes CDR1 SEHNR and CDR2 FQNEAQ (reference sequence). V was cut by 1 base and J by 2 bases, with 9 bases left in between. CDR3 residues: CASSLVQHTYNEQFF. CDR3 sequence (DNA): TGTGCCAGCAGCTTAGTACAGCATACCTACAATGAGCAGTTCTTC.

The CDR3, as DNA: TGTGCCAGCAGTTCGCCTAGGACAGGGTATTACGAGCAGTACTTC. Translating it yields CASSSPRTGYYEQYF. The chain carries TRBV27 and TRBJ2-7, with 8 bases identical to TRBD1. Germline CDR1 reads MNHEY; CDR2 reads SMNVEV (reference sequence). J lost 4 bases, V lost 4 bases, and 9 bases had no gene match. The CDR3 is made up of 15 amino acids.

The CDR3 loop is CASSKLIPADNEQFF. The DNA for the CDR3 is TGTGCCAGCAGCAAACTCATCCCCGCGGACAATGAGCAGTTCTTC. The chain has TRBV6-6 and TRBJ2-1, with no clear D. The V end was cut by 6 bases, the J end by 5 bases, with 17 bases between. The CDR3 is made up of 15 amino acids. Looked up from germline, CDR1 is MNHNY and CDR2 is SVGAGI (reference sequence).

The chain joins TRBV15 to TRBJ1-4, with D unresolved. This CDR3 is built from 16 residues. Germline-derived CDR1 and CDR2 are LNHNV and YYDKDF (reference sequence). V dropped 0 bases and J dropped 5 bases, with 13 bases sitting between them. The CDR3 is CATSRDPRVGNEKLFF. As DNA, the CDR3 is TGTGCCACCAGCAGAGATCCAAGGGTGGGGAATGAAAAACTGTTTTTT.

The genes are TRBV21-1 and TRBJ1-1; the table's TRBD1 call for D was not verified on the DNA. TRBV21-1 is reported as a pseudogene. The CDR3 totals 14 residues. CDR3 nucleotide sequence: TGTGCCAGCAGTACAGGCGAGGAAGGGACTGAAGCTTTCTTT. Translated: CASSTGEEGTEAFF.

V usage is TRBV5-4 and J usage is TRBJ2-1; D perhaps matches TRBD2 (6 bases). The germline V gene encodes CDR1 SGHNT and CDR2 YYREEE (reference sequence). The CDR3 covers 17 residues. With 0 bases removed from V and 2 bases from J, the gap between germline ends came to 15 bases. The CDR3 nucleotides are TGTGCCAGCAGCTTGGGCCCACTGGCGGGAACCTACAATGAGCAGTTCTTC. The encoded protein is CASSLGPLAGTYNEQFF.

CDR3: CASSLNTEAFF. The CDR3 bases are TGTGCCAGCAGCTTGAACACTGAAGCTTTCTTT. The chain has TRBV2 and TRBJ1-1, with D uncertain. The CDR3 has 11 residues. Trimming took 6 bases from V and 0 from J, leaving 2 bases between them. The V gene's germline CDR1 is SNHLY and CDR2 FYNNEI.

V and J are TRBV5-1 and TRBJ2-1, with D possibly being TRBD1 or TRBD2 (5 bases each). Trimming cost V 0 bases and J 6 bases, with 13 bases left between them. CDR1 is SGHRS and CDR2 is YFSETQ in the germline V gene. The length of the CDR3 is 15 residues. This CDR3 is CASSLAGTRTNEQFF. The CDR3 DNA reads TGCGCCAGCAGCTTGGCCGGGACGCGGACCAATGAGCAGTTCTTC.

A word on this clone: Other DNA sequences in this sample translate to the same CDR3. V and J are TRBV3-1 (or the pseudogene TRBV3-2) and TRBJ1-5, with a weak D call TRBD1 (5 bases). CDR3 length: 14 residues. Trimming took 1 base from V and 4 from J, leaving 8 bases between them. Germline V CDR1 and CDR2: LGHDT, YNNKEL (reference sequence). The CDR3 region has the DNA TGTGCCAGCAGCCAAGGACAGCATAATCAGCCCCAGCATTTT. This gives the protein CASSQGQHNQPQHF.

V is TRBV11-2 and J is TRBJ2-1; D is possibly TRBD2 (5 bases). The V end was cut by 3 bases, the J end by 3 bases, with 12 bases between. CDR1 and CDR2 (germline): SGHAT, FQNNGV. This CDR3 region has 15 residues. The CDR3 DNA reads TGTGCCAGCAGCTTTCGGGAAGGTGGCTACAATGAGCAGTTCTTC. Its protein is CASSFREGGYNEQFF.

The chain links TRBV7-9 to TRBJ1-5; D perhaps matches TRBD1 (5 bases). CDR1 is SEHNR and CDR2 is FQNEAQ in the germline V gene (reference sequence). Trimming took 5 bases from V and 4 from J, leaving 12 bases between them. The CDR3 sequence is 14 residues long. The CDR3 sequence: CASSQGGGNQPQHF. CDR3 sequence (DNA): TGTGCCAGCAGCCAGGGCGGGGGTAATCAGCCCCAGCATTTT.

The rearrangement joins TRBV2 to TRBJ2-3; 13 nucleotides align to TRBD2. The germline gives CDR1 SNHLY, CDR2 FYNNEI. The CDR3 covers 17 residues. V lost 3 bases, J lost 0 bases, and 3 bases stayed unmatched. The CDR3: CASSEGLAGPSTDTQYF. CDR3 sequence (DNA): TGTGCCAGCAGTGAGGGACTAGCGGGGCCTAGCACAGATACGCAGTATTTT. Drawing the rest from reference TRBV2 and TRBJ2-3, the complete variable domain is EPEVTQTPSHQVTQMGQEVILRCVPISNHLYFYWYRQILGQKVEFLVSFYNNEISEKSEIFDDQFSVERPDGSNFTLKIRSTKLEDSAMYFCASSEGLAGPSTDTQYFGPGTRLTVL.

The J gene is TRBJ2-7, the V gene TRBV7-8; perhaps D is TRBD1 or TRBD2 (5 bases each). Trimming removed 1 base at V and 6 bases at J, with 13 bases between. CDR1 SGHVS and CDR2 FQNEAQ come from the germline V gene. This CDR3 is built from 14 residues. CDR3 sequence: CASSLGGLGGEQYF. DNA for the CDR3: TGTGCCAGCAGCTTAGGGGGCCTCGGAGGCGAGCAGTACTTC.

The DNA of the CDR3 is TGTGCCAGCAGCCGAAGGGGACAGACGACTAGCGGGAGGATCGAGCAGTTCTTC. It encodes CASSRRGQTTSGRIEQFF. This chain uses TRBV11-2 with TRBJ2-1, with 13 bases identical to TRBD2. The germline V gene encodes CDR1 SGHAT and CDR2 FQNNGV. The CDR3 is 18 residues long. V shed 5 bases, J shed 10 bases, and the junction held 17 bases outside the gene matches.

The gene calls are TRBV27 and TRBJ2-3, with TRBD1 as a possible D gene (5 bases). Germline values: CDR1 MNHEY, CDR2 SMNVEV (reference sequence). CDR3 size: 16 residues. The V gene lost 6 bases and the J gene lost 6 bases, with 22 bases spanning the gap. The CDR3 protein is CASSFSGRAQWDTQYF. CDR3 nucleotides: TGTGCCAGCAGCTTTTCTGGCAGGGCACAATGGGATACGCAGTATTTT.

In regard to this clone: One end of the junction does not line up with germline, which may come from a read error. The chain is built from TRBV18 and TRBJ2-7, with D perhaps assigned TRBD1 or TRBD2 (6 bases each). Germline V gene lookup returns CDR1 KGHSH and CDR2 LQKENI. CDR3 length equals 15 residues. CDR3 sequence (DNA): TGTGCCAGCTCACTATACGAGAGGGGGGAGTACGCGCAGTACTTC. It encodes CASSLYERGEYAQYF.

The rearrangement uses TRBV7-3 and TRBJ2-3; TRBD2 aligns across 7 bases. Unmatched junction bases numbered 5, after V lost 2 bases and J lost 0 bases. The CDR3 is 16 residues long. CDR1 is SGHTA and CDR2 is FQGTGA in the germline V gene. CDR3 sequence: CASSLVGRTSTDTQYF. The CDR3 coding sequence is TGTGCCAGCAGCTTAGTCGGGAGGACCAGCACAGATACGCAGTATTTT.

The rearrangement uses TRBV19 and TRBJ1-2, with 8 bases that match TRBD1. CDR1 and CDR2 from the germline V gene are LNHDA and SQIVND (reference sequence). The J segment lost 5 bases and the V segment lost 5 bases, leaving 7 bases of the junction unmatched. This CDR3 region has 14 residues. The DNA of the CDR3 is TGTGCCAGTAGTCCCCAGGGGGCGCGTTATGGCTACACCTTC. Its translation is CASSPQGARYGYTF.

The V call is TRBV7-2, the J call TRBJ1-1, with D unclear. The CDR3 length is 13 residues. V was pared by 5 bases and J by 0 bases, with 7 bases between. CDR1 and CDR2 from the germline V gene are SGHTA and FQGNSA. CDR3 nucleotides: TGTGCCAGCAGCGCGCGTTTGAACACTGAAGCTTTCTTT. This translates into CASSARLNTEAFF.

This clone was seen a single time. The genes are TRBV19 and TRBJ2-7; D is perhaps TRBD2 (6 bases). Germline CDR1 and CDR2: LNHDA and SQIVND (reference sequence). CDR3 length equals 12 residues. The V and J ends lost 7 bases and 7 bases respectively, with 14 bases between them. In DNA, the CDR3 is TGTGCCAGTATGGGGTCCGGGAGTGAGCAGTACTTC. Translation: CASMGSGSEQYF.

This clone was seen more than once but under ten times. The chain joins TRBV6-2 or TRBV6-3 to TRBJ1-1, with D perhaps TRBD1 (5 bases). V shed 5 bases and J shed 3 bases, with 10 bases lying between them. Germline V gene sequence: CDR1 MNHEY, CDR2 SVGEGT. There are 13 residues in the CDR3. CDR3 protein: CASSRGVDTEAFF. The CDR3 DNA sequence: TGTGCCAGCAGTCGAGGGGTGGACACTGAAGCTTTCTTT.

The chain is built from TRBV5-1 and TRBJ2-7; 10 bases fit TRBD1. The CDR3 has 16 residues. The germline CDR1 and CDR2 sequences are SGHRS and YFSETQ. V was pared by 4 bases and J by 4 bases, with 11 bases of the junction left unmatched. CDR3 residues: CASSGRRDRGQYEQYF. CDR3 nucleotides: TGCGCCAGCAGCGGCCGAAGAGACAGGGGGCAATACGAGCAGTACTTC.

CDR3 sequence (DNA): TGTGCCAGCAGCTCGACCAGGGGGGCAGGAAACACCATATATTTT. As protein: CASSSTRGAGNTIYF. The V gene is TRBV7-9, the J gene TRBJ1-3; TRBD1 agrees at 7 bases. The V segment lost 4 bases and the J segment 4 bases; nucleotides outside the gene matches: 7. The CDR3 totals 15 residues. Germline V gives CDR1 SEHNR, CDR2 FQNEAQ (reference sequence).